This T cell receptor beta chain was sequenced in a study of cytomegalovirus exposure and HLA in healthy donors. This clone was seen only a few times. The antigen remains unidentified. The primer mix had 60 Vbeta and 13 Jbeta primers. Data came from immunoSEQ multiplex PCR; TCRdb stores just in-frame clones and leaves some out. The profile covers 100,000 to 150,000 clones, with roughly 70% appearing a single time and over 5% taken by the ten largest. Study-level findings and limits: The study had only CMV serostatus as immune exposure information. Later on, a genetic analysis was performed. It linked a missense variant in DCLRE1C with V- and J-gene trimming of TCR beta. The dataset shows that most TCR sequences were rare, while some public TCRs occurred in many donors.

This CDR3 region has 14 residues. Trimming pared 4 bases from V and 10 bases from J, leaving 15 bases between. Germline V CDR1 and CDR2: SGHRS, YFSETQ. Sequencing input: PBMCs. The TCR sequence derives from a middle-aged man in good health and CMV-seropositive. The genes are TRBV5-1 and TRBJ1-6; D unclear. The CDR3 bases are TGCGCCAGCAGCCCAGATTCCCCGGGATCACCCCTCCACTTT. Translation: CASSPDSPGSPLHF.